This T cell receptor (beta chain) derives from a study of blood T cell repertoires in COVID-19. Across the study: From the United States, Italy and Spain came samples of acute and convalescent COVID-19.

Looked up from germline, CDR1 is SNHLY and CDR2 is FYNNEI. This CDR3 has 14 residues. Trimming took 0 bases from V and 7 from J, leaving 12 bases between them. Under the authors' procedure: Estimated nucleated cell counts came from reference gene primer amplification. Data came from immunoSEQ multiplex PCR; TCRdb stores just in-frame clones and leaves some out. That table gives V, J and clone size, and the DNA gave D and trimming. The sample lists 200,000 to 250,000 clones; around 87% were seen once. The sequence was obtained from a man aged 60 to 69 who had recovered from COVID-19. This chain connects TRBV2 to TRBJ2-5, with D perhaps TRBD2 (5 bases). Material for sequencing was peripheral blood. CDR3 nucleotide sequence: TGTGCCAGCAGTGAAGCAACGCCCCGGGGGACCCAGTACTTC. It translates to CASSEATPRGTQYF.